This T cell receptor beta chain was identified in a study of OX40 agonist ivuxolimab in advanced cancers. Turning to the study itself: Subjects had a mean age of about 60 years, with a range of 23 to 79; less than 90% were male.

The method was immunoSEQ multiplex PCR; TCRdb's version includes in-frame clones alone and lacks a portion of them. Counted here are about 86,000 clones, approximately 90% occurring once; the ten biggest clones make up approximately 1.5%. Broader study findings: Normalized T-cell clonal expansion was also low in some nonresponders. At doses 0.1 to 3.0 mg/kg, CD4+ and CD8+ clones expanded. On average, CD8+ T cells showed a greater number of expanded clones than CD4+.

The sample holds a few counts of this clone. What it binds is unknown. The ends were cut back, 1 base at V and 5 bases at J, with 11 bases in the middle. This CDR3 spans 14 amino acids. CDR1 SGHDN and CDR2 FVKESK come from the germline V gene. This sequence originates from an adult with an advanced solid tumor such as melanoma, head and neck, liver or kidney cancer. The chain joins TRBV14 to TRBJ1-1, with TRBD1 as a possible D gene (6 bases). Sequenced here: CD4+ or CD8+ T cells sorted from blood, sampled in a trial of the OX40 agonist ivuxolimab. CDR3 bases: TGTGCCAGCAGCCAAGGACAGGTTTGGACTGAAGCTTTCTTT. Its protein product is CASSQGQVWTEAFF.